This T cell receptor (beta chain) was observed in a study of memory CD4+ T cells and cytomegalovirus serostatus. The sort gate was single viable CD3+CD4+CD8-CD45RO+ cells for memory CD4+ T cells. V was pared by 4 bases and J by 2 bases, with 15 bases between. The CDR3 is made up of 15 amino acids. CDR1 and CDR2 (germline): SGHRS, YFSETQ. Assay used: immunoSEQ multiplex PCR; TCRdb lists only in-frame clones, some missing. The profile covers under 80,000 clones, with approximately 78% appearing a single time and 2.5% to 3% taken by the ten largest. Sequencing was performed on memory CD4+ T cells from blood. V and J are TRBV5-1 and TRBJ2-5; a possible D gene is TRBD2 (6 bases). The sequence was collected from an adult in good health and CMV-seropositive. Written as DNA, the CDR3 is TGCGCCAGCAGCCCAAAGGTTGGAGGGCAAGAGACCCAGTACTTC. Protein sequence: CASSPKVGGQETQYF.